The present T cell receptor beta chain was sequenced within a study of CD8 T cells in ankylosing spondylitis. The study's findings and limits: With a CD8+ phenotype, disease-linked clones were relatively rare in peripheral blood. One TCR beta motif, made up of roughly 8 highly homologous variants, appeared characteristic of ankylosing spondylitis blood.

Using quantitative 5'-RACE with molecular barcodes, the authors made TCR beta libraries. A single record per CDR3 protein comes from TCRdb applying MiXCR to the 5' RACE reads. The sample consists of 200,000 to 300,000 distinct CDR3 sequences, 32% of them appearing once. Details on this clonotype: Antigen: not known.

Sequenced input: blood, either unsorted or a sorted T cell fraction (not recorded which). The receptor was derived from a male donor with ankylosing spondylitis or in good health (not recorded which).

CDR3 region: CSATSWGSNQPQHF. CDR3 coding DNA: TGCAGTGCAACGAGTTGGGGTAGCAATCAGCCCCAGCATTTT. V gene TRBV20-1 combines with J gene TRBJ1-5; D ambiguous. CDR3 length: 14 amino acids. V dropped 6 bases and J dropped 0 bases, with 12 bases sitting between them. The germline gives CDR1 DFQATT, CDR2 SNEGSKA (reference sequence).